Listed below are T cell receptor beta chains from one sample, sequenced in a study of cytomegalovirus exposure and HLA in healthy donors. Sequencing used immunoSEQ multiplex PCR; TCRdb keeps in-frame clones, though not all of them. The data hold more than 150,000 clones, with just over 75% observed a single time. Sequenced input: PBMCs. The receptors come from a young man in good health and CMV-seronegative. The CDR3 runs from the conserved cysteine through the conserved F or W. A D gene is named only where the DNA matches it firmly. Only some rows state a clone size, as once, few, many or a class for expanded clones.

V gene: TRBV19; J gene: TRBJ2-3; clone size: -; D gene: -; CDR3 DNA: TGTGCCAGTAGTGATTTACTAGCTACAGATACGCAGTATTTT; CDR3 protein: CASSDLLATDTQYF
V gene: TRBV20-1; J gene: TRBJ1-5; clone size: -; D gene: -; CDR3 DNA: TGCAGTGCTGGTAACGGTCAGCCCCAGCATTTT; CDR3 protein: CSAGNGQPQHF
V gene: TRBV5-1; J gene: TRBJ2-7; clone size: -; D gene: TRBD2; CDR3 DNA: TGCGCCAGCAGCTTAGCGGGGGGCTCTTCCTACGAGCAGTACTTC; CDR3 protein: CASSLAGGSSYEQYF
V gene: TRBV11-3; J gene: TRBJ2-1; clone size: -; D gene: TRBD2; CDR3 DNA: TGTGCCAGCAGCCTAAAAGGACTAGCGGGGTACAATGAGCAGTTCTTC; CDR3 protein: CASSLKGLAGYNEQFF
V gene: TRBV5-1; J gene: TRBJ2-3; clone size: -; D gene: TRBD2; CDR3 DNA: TGCGCCAGCAGCCAAACTAGCGGGGCGGCCCCTAGCACAGATACGCAGTATTTT; CDR3 protein: CASSQTSGAAPSTDTQYF
V gene: TRBV4-1; J gene: TRBJ1-1; clone size: -; D gene: TRBD1; CDR3 DNA: TGCGCCAGCAGCCAAGATTCAGGGGGCCGAGAAGCTTTCTTT; CDR3 protein: CASSQDSGGREAFF
V gene: TRBV30; J gene: TRBJ2-2; clone size: -; D gene: TRBD1; CDR3 DNA: TGTGCCTGGAGTGCCGGGACAGGGTTCATCTCCTACGCCTTCGGGGAGCTGTTTTTT; CDR3 protein: CAWSAGTGFISYAFGELFF
V gene: TRBV5-1; J gene: TRBJ2-6; clone size: -; D gene: -; CDR3 DNA: TGCGCCAGCAGCTTGGCGGGGGCTGGGGCCAACGTCCTGACTTTC; CDR3 protein: CASSLAGAGANVLTF
V gene: TRBV7-9; J gene: TRBJ2-1; clone size: -; D gene: TRBD2; CDR3 DNA: TGTGCCAGCAGCGCTACGGGACTAGCGATTAATGAGCAGTTCTTC; CDR3 protein: CASSATGLAINEQFF
V gene: TRBV5-1; J gene: TRBJ2-4; clone size: -; D gene: -; CDR3 DNA: TGCGCCAGCAGCCCCCTGGGTGGGGGCCCAGCCAAAAACATTCAGTACTTC; CDR3 protein: CASSPLGGGPAKNIQYF
V gene: TRBV4-2; J gene: TRBJ1-2; clone size: once; D gene: -; CDR3 DNA: TGTGCCAGCAGCCGGGCGACACAGAATAACTATGGCTACACCTTC; CDR3 protein: CASSRATQNNYGYTF
V gene: TRBV4-1; J gene: TRBJ2-7; clone size: -; D gene: -; CDR3 DNA: TGCGCCAGCAGCCCGTTAACCAGCGGACTACTCACCTACGAGCAGTACTTC; CDR3 protein: CASSPLTSGLLTYEQYF
V gene: TRBV5-4; J gene: TRBJ2-5; clone size: -; D gene: -; CDR3 DNA: TGTGCCAGCAGCTTGGAGGGGTTGCGGCAAGAGACCCAGTACTTC; CDR3 protein: CASSLEGLRQETQYF
V gene: TRBV29-1; J gene: TRBJ2-2; clone size: -; D gene: TRBD2; CDR3 DNA: TGCAGCGTTGTAGCCCTAGCGGGACACACCGGGGAGCTGTTTTTT; CDR3 protein: CSVVALAGHTGELFF
V gene: TRBV2; J gene: TRBJ1-6; clone size: few; D gene: TRBD1; CDR3 DNA: TGTGCCAGCAGAGCAGAGGACAGGGGAGGTTCACCCCTCCACTTT; CDR3 protein: CASRAEDRGGSPLHF
V gene: TRBV5-1; J gene: TRBJ1-4; clone size: -; D gene: -; CDR3 DNA: TGCGCCAGCAGCTATGGCGAAAAACTGTTTTTT; CDR3 protein: CASSYGEKLFF
V gene: TRBV27; J gene: TRBJ2-5; clone size: few; D gene: -; CDR3 DNA: TGTGCCAGCAGTTTTATGACTTCTCAAGAGACCCAGTACTTC; CDR3 protein: CASSFMTSQETQYF
V gene: TRBV27; J gene: TRBJ1-2; clone size: -; D gene: TRBD1; CDR3 DNA: TGTGCCAGCAGTCGGACAGGGGGAGGCTACACCTTC; CDR3 protein: CASSRTGGGYTF
V gene: TRBV5-6; J gene: TRBJ2-7; clone size: -; D gene: -; CDR3 DNA: TGTGCCAGCAGCAAGGCAGGCGTCTCCTACGAGCAGTACTTC; CDR3 protein: CASSKAGVSYEQYF
V gene: TRBV6-6; J gene: TRBJ1-1; clone size: -; D gene: -; CDR3 DNA: TGTGCCAGCAACCCGTACGACACTTCTGGGACTGAAGCTTTCTTT; CDR3 protein: CASNPYDTSGTEAFF
V gene: TRBV6-6; J gene: TRBJ1-2; clone size: -; D gene: -; CDR3 DNA: TGTGCCAGCAGAGGAGTCGCCTATGGCTACACCTTC; CDR3 protein: CASRGVAYGYTF
V gene: TRBV4-3; J gene: TRBJ2-7; clone size: few; D gene: -; CDR3 DNA: TGCGCCAGCAGCCAAGGAACGGGGGTAGGCTACGAGCAGTACTTC; CDR3 protein: CASSQGTGVGYEQYF
V gene: TRBV5-6; J gene: TRBJ1-1; clone size: few; D gene: -; CDR3 DNA: TGTGCCAGCAGCTTGTGGCAGGGGAACGCTGAAGCTTTCTTT; CDR3 protein: CASSLWQGNAEAFF
V gene: TRBV7-2; J gene: TRBJ1-2; clone size: -; D gene: TRBD1; CDR3 DNA: TGTGCCAGCAGCTCAGGGGGACTGAAGCCCGTCTATGGCTACACCTTC; CDR3 protein: CASSSGGLKPVYGYTF
V gene: TRBV19; J gene: TRBJ1-4; clone size: few; D gene: TRBD1; CDR3 DNA: TGTGCCAGTAGTATCGGACAGGGCTCTAATGAAAAACTGTTTTTT; CDR3 protein: CASSIGQGSNEKLFF
V gene: TRBV5-1; J gene: TRBJ2-1; clone size: -; D gene: TRBD2; CDR3 DNA: TGCGCCAGCAGCTCCGGGACTAGCGGGAGAGGGGGCAATGAGCAGTTCTTC; CDR3 protein: CASSSGTSGRGGNEQFF
V gene: TRBV30; J gene: TRBJ1-2; clone size: -; D gene: TRBD1; CDR3 DNA: TGTGCCTGGGCAACAGGGGGCGCAAGCTATGGCTACACCTTC; CDR3 protein: CAWATGGASYGYTF
V gene: TRBV30; J gene: TRBJ2-1; clone size: few; D gene: -; CDR3 DNA: TGTGCCTGGAGTGTTAGCGGAGCCTCCTACAATGAGCAGTTCTTC; CDR3 protein: CAWSVSGASYNEQFF
V gene: TRBV14; J gene: TRBJ1-5; clone size: -; D gene: TRBD1; CDR3 DNA: TGTGCCAGCAGCCTAGAGACAGGGGGAATTGTTTCTCAGCCCCAGCATTTT; CDR3 protein: CASSLETGGIVSQPQHF
V gene: TRBV5-8; J gene: TRBJ2-3; clone size: -; D gene: TRBD1; CDR3 DNA: TGTGCCAGCAGCTTGAGGGACAGGGTGACAGATACGCAGTATTTT; CDR3 protein: CASSLRDRVTDTQYF
V gene: TRBV6-5; J gene: TRBJ2-7; clone size: -; D gene: -; CDR3 DNA: TGTGCCAGCAGCCCCCGGTGGGGGGTCTCCTACGAGCAGTACTTC; CDR3 protein: CASSPRWGVSYEQYF
V gene: TRBV7-9; J gene: TRBJ1-1; clone size: few; D gene: -; CDR3 DNA: TGTGCCAGCAGCCCTCTGTGGGGCAGGGGAACTAAGGTCACTGAAGCTTTCTTT; CDR3 protein: CASSPLWGRGTKVTEAFF
V gene: TRBV14; J gene: TRBJ1-2; clone size: -; D gene: -; CDR3 DNA: TGTGCCAGCAGCCTCACCGAGACATGCGGCTACACCTTC; CDR3 protein: CASSLTETCGYTF
V gene: TRBV5-1; J gene: TRBJ1-2; clone size: once; D gene: TRBD1; CDR3 DNA: TGCGCCAGCAGCCTCGGGGACAGAACTAACTATGGCTACACCTTC; CDR3 protein: CASSLGDRTNYGYTF
V gene: TRBV19; J gene: TRBJ1-5; clone size: -; D gene: TRBD1; CDR3 DNA: TGTGCCAGTACATCCGGACAGGGAGGCCTGGGGCGCAATCAGCCCCAGCATTTT; CDR3 protein: CASTSGQGGLGRNQPQHF
V gene: TRBV9; J gene: TRBJ2-7; clone size: few; D gene: TRBD2; CDR3 DNA: TGTGCCAGCAGCGTGGCCCAGAGCGGGACGACCTACGAGCAGTACTTC; CDR3 protein: CASSVAQSGTTYEQYF
V gene: TRBV15; J gene: TRBJ2-1; clone size: -; D gene: TRBD2; CDR3 DNA: TGTGCCACCAGCAGAGATTATGGCGGGAGCTCCTACAATGAGCAGTTCTTC; CDR3 protein: CATSRDYGGSSYNEQFF
V gene: TRBV4-2; J gene: TRBJ1-1; clone size: -; D gene: -; CDR3 DNA: TGTGCCAGCAGCCAAGGACCAGGGCGTGCTGTCACTGAAGCTTTCTTT; CDR3 protein: CASSQGPGRAVTEAFF
V gene: TRBV6-6; J gene: TRBJ1-1; clone size: -; D gene: -; CDR3 DNA: TGTGCCAGCACCTACAGGGTGGGGATGAACACTGAAGCTTTCTTT; CDR3 protein: CASTYRVGMNTEAFF
V gene: TRBV4-3; J gene: TRBJ2-1; clone size: -; D gene: -; CDR3 DNA: TGCGCCAGCAGCCAAGATCCTAGCGCGGAGTCCTACAATGAGCAGTTCTTC; CDR3 protein: CASSQDPSAESYNEQFF
V gene: TRBV18; J gene: TRBJ1-2; clone size: few; D gene: -; CDR3 DNA: TGTGCCAGCTCACCCGAGTTGTCCCCCGGTTATGGCTACACCTTC; CDR3 protein: CASSPELSPGYGYTF
V gene: TRBV15; J gene: TRBJ2-3; clone size: -; D gene: TRBD2; CDR3 DNA: TGTGCCACCAGCAGAGATGGTGGCCGGCTAGCGGAGTTACTATCAAGCACAGATACGCAGTATTTT; CDR3 protein: CATSRDGGRLAELLSSTDTQYF
V gene: TRBV19; J gene: TRBJ1-5; clone size: few; D gene: TRBD1; CDR3 DNA: TGTGCCAGTAGTAAGTTAAGGACAGGGTCCCCCAATCAGCCCCAGCATTTT; CDR3 protein: CASSKLRTGSPNQPQHF
V gene: TRBV5-1; J gene: TRBJ1-4; clone size: -; D gene: -; CDR3 DNA: TGCGCCAGCAGCAGGGGGATGGCTAATGAAAAACTGTTTTTT; CDR3 protein: CASSRGMANEKLFF
V gene: TRBV9; J gene: TRBJ1-4; clone size: -; D gene: TRBD1; CDR3 DNA: TGTGCCAGCAGCGTCGCCTCGGACAGGGGAGGAGGAAAACTGTTTTTT; CDR3 protein: CASSVASDRGGGKLFF
V gene: TRBV5-1; J gene: TRBJ1-4; clone size: -; D gene: -; CDR3 DNA: TGCGCCAGCAGCCGGAATCAGGGGTCTAATGAAAAACTGTTTTTT; CDR3 protein: CASSRNQGSNEKLFF
V gene: TRBV4-1; J gene: TRBJ1-6; clone size: few; D gene: TRBD1; CDR3 DNA: TGCGCCAGCAAGGACAGGGTAAATTCACCCCTCCACTTT; CDR3 protein: CASKDRVNSPLHF
V gene: TRBV7-2; J gene: TRBJ1-3; clone size: -; D gene: TRBD1; CDR3 DNA: TGTGCCAGCAGCTTAAGGGCAGGGGGCGGAAACACCATATATTTT; CDR3 protein: CASSLRAGGGNTIYF
V gene: TRBV7-9; J gene: TRBJ1-4; clone size: -; D gene: TRBD1; CDR3 DNA: TGTGCCAGCAGCGTTACCGGGACAGCAACTAATGAAAAACTGTTTTTT; CDR3 protein: CASSVTGTATNEKLFF
V gene: TRBV5-6; J gene: TRBJ2-3; clone size: -; D gene: -; CDR3 DNA: TGTGCCAGCAGCCTCTCTCTGCTGAGGCGCACAGATACGCAGTATTTT; CDR3 protein: CASSLSLLRRTDTQYF